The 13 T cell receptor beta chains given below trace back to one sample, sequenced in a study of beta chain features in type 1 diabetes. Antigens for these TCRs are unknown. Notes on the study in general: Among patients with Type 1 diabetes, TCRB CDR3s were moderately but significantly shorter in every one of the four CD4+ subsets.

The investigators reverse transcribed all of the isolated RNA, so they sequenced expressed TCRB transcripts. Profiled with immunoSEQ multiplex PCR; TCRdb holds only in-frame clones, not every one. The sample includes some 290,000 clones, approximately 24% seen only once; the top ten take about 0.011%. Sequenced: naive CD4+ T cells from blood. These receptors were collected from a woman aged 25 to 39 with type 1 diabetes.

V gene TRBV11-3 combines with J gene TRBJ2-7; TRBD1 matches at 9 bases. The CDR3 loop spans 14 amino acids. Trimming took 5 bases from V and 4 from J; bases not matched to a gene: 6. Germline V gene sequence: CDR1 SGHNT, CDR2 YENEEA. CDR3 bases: TGTGCCAGCAGCACCCGGGACAGGGCGTACGAGCAGTACTTC. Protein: CASSTRDRAYEQYF.

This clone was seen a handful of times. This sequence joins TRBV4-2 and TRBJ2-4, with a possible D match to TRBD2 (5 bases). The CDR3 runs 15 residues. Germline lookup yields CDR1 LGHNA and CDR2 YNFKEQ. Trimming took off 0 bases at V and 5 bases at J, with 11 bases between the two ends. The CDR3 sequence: CASSQDRPGENIQYF. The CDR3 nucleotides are TGTGCCAGCAGCCAAGATCGCCCCGGGGAAAACATTCAGTACTTC.

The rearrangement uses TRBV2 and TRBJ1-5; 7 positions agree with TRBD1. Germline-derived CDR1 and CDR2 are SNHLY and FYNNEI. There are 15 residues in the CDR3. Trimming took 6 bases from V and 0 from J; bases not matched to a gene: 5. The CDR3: CASRLQGYSNQPQHF. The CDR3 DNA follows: TGTGCCAGCAGGCTACAGGGGTATAGCAATCAGCCCCAGCATTTT.

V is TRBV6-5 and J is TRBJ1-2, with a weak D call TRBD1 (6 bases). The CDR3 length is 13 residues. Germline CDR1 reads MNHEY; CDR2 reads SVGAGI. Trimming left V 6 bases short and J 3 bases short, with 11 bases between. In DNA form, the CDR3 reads TGTGCCAGCAGCTTCGACAGGCACTATGGCTACACCTTC. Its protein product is CASSFDRHYGYTF.

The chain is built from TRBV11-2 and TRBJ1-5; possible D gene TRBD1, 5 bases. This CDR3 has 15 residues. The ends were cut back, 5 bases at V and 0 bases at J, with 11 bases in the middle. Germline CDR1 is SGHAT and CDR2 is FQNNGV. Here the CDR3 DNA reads TGTGCCAGCAGCCCAGGACAATCTAGCAATCAGCCCCAGCATTTT. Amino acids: CASSPGQSSNQPQHF.

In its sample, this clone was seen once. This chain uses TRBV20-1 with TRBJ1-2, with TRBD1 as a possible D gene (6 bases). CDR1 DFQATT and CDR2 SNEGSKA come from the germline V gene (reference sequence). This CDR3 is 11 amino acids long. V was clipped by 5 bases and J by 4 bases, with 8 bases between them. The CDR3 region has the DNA TGCAGTGCTGGACAGCGCTATGGCTACACCTTC. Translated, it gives CSAGQRYGYTF.

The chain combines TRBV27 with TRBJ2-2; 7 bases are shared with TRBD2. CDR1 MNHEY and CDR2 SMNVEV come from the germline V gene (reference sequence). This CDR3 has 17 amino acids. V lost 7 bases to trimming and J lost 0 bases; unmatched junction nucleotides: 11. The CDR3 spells CASTFGRGPPNTGELFF. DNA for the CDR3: TGTGCCAGCACCTTTGGGAGGGGCCCACCGAACACCGGGGAGCTGTTTTTT.

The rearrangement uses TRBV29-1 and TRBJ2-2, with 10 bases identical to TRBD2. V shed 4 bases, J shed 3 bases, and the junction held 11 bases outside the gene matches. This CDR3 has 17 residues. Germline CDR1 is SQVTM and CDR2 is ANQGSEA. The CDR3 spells CSVAKHPSGRDTGELFF. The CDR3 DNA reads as TGCAGCGTTGCCAAACATCCTAGCGGGAGAGACACCGGGGAGCTGTTTTTT.

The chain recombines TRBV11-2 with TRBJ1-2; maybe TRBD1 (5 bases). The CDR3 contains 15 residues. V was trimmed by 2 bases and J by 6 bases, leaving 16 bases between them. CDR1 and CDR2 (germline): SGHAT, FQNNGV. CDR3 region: CASSLQGNRLHGYTF. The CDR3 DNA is TGTGCCAGCAGCTTACAGGGCAATCGGCTTCATGGCTACACCTTC.

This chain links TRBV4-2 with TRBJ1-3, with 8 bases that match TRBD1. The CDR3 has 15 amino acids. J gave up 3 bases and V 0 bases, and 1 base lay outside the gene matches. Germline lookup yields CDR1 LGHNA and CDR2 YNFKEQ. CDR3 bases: TGTGCCAGCAGCCAAGAGACAGGGGTTGGAAACACCATATATTTT. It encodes CASSQETGVGNTIYF.

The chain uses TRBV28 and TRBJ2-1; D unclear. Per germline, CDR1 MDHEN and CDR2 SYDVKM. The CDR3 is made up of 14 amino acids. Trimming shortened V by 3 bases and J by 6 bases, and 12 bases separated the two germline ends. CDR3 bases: TGTGCCAGCAGTTTGCTAGTCCGGATCAATGAGCAGTTCTTC. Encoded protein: CASSLLVRINEQFF. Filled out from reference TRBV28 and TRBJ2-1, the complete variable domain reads DVKVTQSSRYLVKRTGEKVFLECVQDMDHENMFWYRQDPGLGLRLIYFSYDVKMKEKGDIPEGYSVSREKKERFSLILESASTNQTSMYLCASSLLVRINEQFFGPGTRLTVL.

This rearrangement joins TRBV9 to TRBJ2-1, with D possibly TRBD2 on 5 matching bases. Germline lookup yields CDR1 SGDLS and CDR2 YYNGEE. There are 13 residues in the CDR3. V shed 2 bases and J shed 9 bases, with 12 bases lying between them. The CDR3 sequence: CASSVFRDGEQFF. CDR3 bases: TGTGCCAGCAGCGTCTTCCGGGATGGTGAGCAGTTCTTC.

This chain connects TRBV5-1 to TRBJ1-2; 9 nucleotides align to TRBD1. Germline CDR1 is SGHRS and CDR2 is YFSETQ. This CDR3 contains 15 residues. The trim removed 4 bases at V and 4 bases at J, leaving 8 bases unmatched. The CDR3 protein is CASSPWRDRVYGYTF. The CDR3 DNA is TGCGCCAGCAGCCCATGGAGGGACAGGGTCTATGGCTACACCTTC.